Each of the 23 T cell receptor beta chains below was sequenced from the same sample in a study of PD-L1 blockade in urothelial cancer. Documented time point: peripheral blood 6 weeks after treatment start. Assay used: immunoSEQ multiplex PCR; TCRdb lists only in-frame clones, some missing. The sample lists 29,000 or so clones, 70% to 80% occurring once. The sequencing here drew on PBMCs, taken around atezolizumab (anti-PD-L1) treatment. The source is a man aged 65-85 years with urothelial cancer.

The CDR3 DNA reads as TGTGCCAGCACTTTTGGAGGCGGGCGCCGAAACAATGAGCAGTTCTTC. Its translation is CASTFGGGRRNNEQFF. The V call is TRBV7-2, the J call TRBJ2-1; weak D call: TRBD2 (5 bases). Germline loops: CDR1 SGHTA, CDR2 FQGNSA. This CDR3 comprises 16 residues. Between the trimmed V and J ends, which lost 7 bases and 5 bases, there was a span of 21 bases. Drawing the rest from reference TRBV7-2 and TRBJ2-1, the complete variable domain is GAGVSQSPSNKVTEKGKDVELRCDPISGHTALYWYRQSLGQGLEFLIYFQGNSAPDKSGLPSDRFSAERTGGSVSTLTIQRTQQEDSAVYLCASTFGGGRRNNEQFFGPGTRLTVL.

The chain combines TRBV2 with TRBJ2-3, with 11 bases lining up with TRBD2. The CDR3 spans 15 residues. The V gene's germline CDR1 is SNHLY and CDR2 FYNNEI. With 6 bases clipped from V and 1 base from J, the junction kept 3 bases outside the gene matches. The CDR3 region has the DNA TGTGCCAGCAGCAAACTAGCGGGAGGCACAGATACGCAGTATTTT. It encodes CASSKLAGGTDTQYF.

The count of this clone is one. The gene calls are TRBV9 and TRBJ2-7; 13 bases align to TRBD2. Germline CDR1 and CDR2: SGDLS and YYNGEE. The length of the CDR3 is 14 residues. The ends lost 3 bases at V and 7 bases at J; junction bases unmatched: 4. In DNA, the CDR3 is TGTGCCAGCAGCGAGGGACTAGCGGGGTGGGAGCAGTACTTC. It yields the protein CASSEGLAGWEQYF.

This clone was seen only a few times. The rearrangement links TRBV18 to TRBJ2-7, with D hard to call. The CDR3 runs 13 residues. Germline values: CDR1 KGHSH, CDR2 LQKENI. The V and J ends lost 0 bases and 4 bases respectively, with 7 bases between them. The CDR3 bases are TGTGCCAGCTCACCACCTGACTTATACGAGCAGTACTTC. Protein: CASSPPDLYEQYF.

CDR3 in amino acids: CASSSTPYTGTGAEAFF. The CDR3 bases are TGTGCCAGCAGCTCGACTCCGTACACCGGGACAGGAGCTGAAGCTTTCTTT. The chain carries TRBV7-9 and TRBJ1-1; 8 positions agree with TRBD1. V lost 4 bases and J lost 6; bases outside the gene matches: 16. The CDR3 totals 17 residues. Germline V gives CDR1 SEHNR, CDR2 FQNEAQ (reference sequence).

The chain employs TRBV2 and TRBJ1-1, with D unresolved. Between the trimmed V and J ends, which lost 6 bases and 0 bases, there was a span of 8 bases. The CDR3 length is 13 residues. From germline, CDR1 is SNHLY and CDR2 FYNNEI. CDR3 protein: CASRVALNTEAFF. The CDR3 nucleotides are TGTGCCAGCAGGGTAGCCTTGAACACTGAAGCTTTCTTT.

This clone occurred a few times. CDR3 sequence (DNA): TGTGCCAGCAGCCAAGATCCCCCTGCGGGGGGCCAAGAGACCCAGTACTTC. This codes for CASSQDPPAGGQETQYF. The genes are TRBV4-2 and TRBJ2-5, with 8 bases lining up with TRBD2. CDR1 and CDR2 from the germline V gene are LGHNA and YNFKEQ. The CDR3 has 17 residues. V lost 0 bases and J lost 1; bases outside the gene matches: 7.

The rearrangement uses TRBV11-2 and TRBJ2-6; the D is unclear. Trimming shortened V by 6 bases and J by 0 bases, and 9 bases separated the two germline ends. The CDR3 runs 15 residues. Germline values: CDR1 SGHAT, CDR2 FQNNGV. DNA of the CDR3: TGTGCCAGCAGAGAGGTGCGCTCTGGGGCCAACGTCCTGACTTTC. Encoded protein: CASREVRSGANVLTF.

This clone was seen only a few times. The CDR3 DNA reads TGTGCCAGCTCACCAATTTCTAGAACGAACACCGGGGAGCTGTTTTTT. Translation gives CASSPISRTNTGELFF. The chain is built from TRBV18 and TRBJ2-2; the D is unclear. V was trimmed by 2 bases and J by 0 bases, leaving 10 bases between them. The CDR3 sequence is 16 residues long. CDR1 is KGHSH and CDR2 is LQKENI in the germline V gene. Combining the CDR3 with reference TRBV18 and TRBJ2-2 gives the whole variable domain NAGVMQNPRHLVRRRGQEARLRCSPMKGHSHVYWYRQLPEEGLKFMVYLQKENIIDESGMPKERFSAEFPKEGPSILRIQQVVRGDSAAYFCASSPISRTNTGELFFGEGSRLTVL.

CDR3 sequence reads: CASRSRDTTNSPLHF. The DNA of the CDR3 is TGTGCCAGCAGAAGCCGGGACACGACCAATTCACCCCTCCACTTT. The rearrangement links TRBV2 to TRBJ1-6; maybe TRBD1 (6 bases). The germline V gene encodes CDR1 SNHLY and CDR2 FYNNEI. The V end lost 6 bases, the J end lost 7 bases, and 16 bases lay between the germline ends. CDR3 length equals 15 residues.

This chain connects TRBV7-6 to TRBJ2-2; D is perhaps TRBD1 (6 bases). Germline V lookup: CDR1 SGHVS, CDR2 FNYEAQ. The germline V and J ends were trimmed by 5 bases and 2 bases, with 15 bases remaining between them. This CDR3 region has 16 residues. The CDR3 DNA reads as TGTGCCAGCAGCCCCCGAGGGGGAACAAACACCGGGGAGCTGTTTTTT. Amino acid sequence: CASSPRGGTNTGELFF.

V and J are TRBV7-2 and TRBJ1-5; 9 bases are a match to TRBD1. Germline CDR1 reads SGHTA; CDR2 reads FQGNSA. J lost 7 bases, V lost 3 bases, and 7 bases had no gene match. CDR3 length: 15 residues. The CDR3 region has the DNA TGTGCCAGCAGCTTTCAACAGGGGGCAGGACAGCCCCAGCATTTT. This codes for CASSFQQGAGQPQHF.

The gene calls are TRBV7-3 and TRBJ2-1; tentatively, D is TRBD2 (5 bases). The CDR3 has 13 amino acids. The V gene lost 6 bases and the J gene lost 4 bases, with 10 bases spanning the gap. The germline CDR1 and CDR2 sequences are SGHTA and FQGTGA. The CDR3 nucleotides are TGTGCCAGCAGTTCCGGGATGTACAATGAGCAGTTCTTC. Translating gives CASSSGMYNEQFF.

In this sample, this clone is medium-sized. This CDR3 is CASSERGGVQPQHF. In DNA form, the CDR3 reads TGTGCCAGCAGTGAGCGTGGGGGGGTTCAGCCCCAGCATTTT. The chain joins TRBV6-1 to TRBJ1-5; D is possibly TRBD1 (5 bases). The CDR3 contains 14 residues. V shed 3 bases and J shed 6 bases, with 12 bases lying between them. In germline, CDR1 is MNHNS, CDR2 SASEGT.

This chain joins TRBV6-5 and TRBJ2-1; 11 nucleotides align to TRBD2. V shed 0 bases, J shed 13 bases, and the junction held 5 bases outside the gene matches. The CDR3 covers 14 residues. The germline gives CDR1 MNHEY, CDR2 SVGAGI. The CDR3 DNA is TGTGCCAGCAGTTACTCCATAGCGGGAGGGTTTCAGTTCTTC. This codes for CASSYSIAGGFQFF.

The chain employs TRBV15 and TRBJ1-5; 10 bases match TRBD1. The CDR3 consists of 18 residues. Trimming removed 2 bases from V and 7 bases from J; junction bases left unmatched: 14. Germline CDR1 reads LNHNV; CDR2 reads YYDKDF (reference sequence). The DNA for the CDR3 is TGTGCCACCAGCAGATCCTCGAATACGGGGACAGGGGTACAGCCCCAGCATTTT. Its protein is CATSRSSNTGTGVQPQHF.

The J gene is TRBJ2-2, the V gene TRBV5-6; 10 bases agree with TRBD1. Germline CDR1 SGHDT, CDR2 YYEEEE. The ends lost 3 bases at V and 6 bases at J; junction bases unmatched: 17. CDR3 length: 19 amino acids. This CDR3 reads CASSWGGQGSPEGPGELFF. The CDR3 bases are TGTGCCAGCAGCTGGGGGGGACAGGGGTCCCCAGAAGGACCCGGGGAGCTGTTTTTT. Full variable domain (rest looked up from reference TRBV5-6 and TRBJ2-2): DAGVTQSPTHLIKTRGQQVTLRCSPKSGHDTVSWYQQALGQGPQFIFQYYEEEERQRGNFPDRFSGHQFPNYSSELNVNALLLGDSALYLCASSWGGQGSPEGPGELFFGEGSRLTVL.

The V call is TRBV7-2, the J call TRBJ1-1, with D possibly being TRBD1 (5 bases). This CDR3 contains 16 residues. Trimming left V 4 bases short and J 0 bases short, with 15 bases between. Germline CDR1 is SGHTA and CDR2 is FQGNSA. The CDR3 DNA reads as TGTGCCAGCAGCTCATCTCAGGGTTTCATGAACACTGAAGCTTTCTTT. It encodes CASSSSQGFMNTEAFF. Full variable domain (missing parts from reference TRBV7-2 and TRBJ1-1): GAGVSQSPSNKVTEKGKDVELRCDPISGHTALYWYRQSLGQGLEFLIYFQGNSAPDKSGLPSDRFSAERTGGSVSTLTIQRTQQEDSAVYLCASSSSQGFMNTEAFFGQGTRLTVV.

The DNA of the CDR3 is TGCGCCAGCAGCTTCATGTCGGGGGAGGATGGCTACACCTTC. It translates to CASSFMSGEDGYTF. This chain links TRBV5-1 with TRBJ1-2; possibly TRBD1 for D (5 bases). Trimming removed 2 bases at V and 6 bases at J, with 14 bases between. In germline, CDR1 is SGHRS, CDR2 YFSETQ. There are 14 residues in the CDR3.

The rearrangement links TRBV28 to TRBJ1-4, with D unresolved. Trimming pared 7 bases from V and 7 bases from J, leaving 10 bases between. There are 12 residues in the CDR3. Germline CDR1 MDHEN, CDR2 SYDVKM. The CDR3 DNA follows: TGTGCCAGCACCACTATGGGTGAAAAACTGTTTTTT. Translation gives CASTTMGEKLFF.

This chain joins TRBV6-1 and TRBJ2-1, with a possible D match to TRBD2 (5 bases). V shed 5 bases and J shed 7 bases, with 18 bases lying between them. CDR3 length equals 15 residues. Germline V gene data show CDR1 as MNHNS and CDR2 as SASEGT. The CDR3 bases are TGTGCCAGCAGTCCTTACGACGGGGAGTTTAATGAGCAGTTCTTC. This translates into CASSPYDGEFNEQFF.

There are a few counts of this clone. As DNA, the CDR3 is TGCGCCAGCAGCACAGGACAGGGCTACAATGAGCAGTTCTTC. This codes for CASSTGQGYNEQFF. This chain connects TRBV5-1 to TRBJ2-1; 8 bases are shared with TRBD1. V dropped 4 bases and J dropped 3; count of bases not matched to a gene: 3. Germline V gene data show CDR1 as SGHRS and CDR2 as YFSETQ. There are 14 residues in the CDR3.

The chain recombines TRBV7-8 with TRBJ2-1, with TRBD2 matching 7 bases. CDR3 size: 15 residues. V lost 0 bases and J lost 5; bases outside the gene matches: 4. CDR1 SGHVS and CDR2 FQNEAQ come from the germline V gene. The CDR3 DNA reads as TGTGCCAGCAGCTTAGCGGGGGGGGTTGACAATGAGCAGTTCTTC. Its translation: CASSLAGGVDNEQFF.